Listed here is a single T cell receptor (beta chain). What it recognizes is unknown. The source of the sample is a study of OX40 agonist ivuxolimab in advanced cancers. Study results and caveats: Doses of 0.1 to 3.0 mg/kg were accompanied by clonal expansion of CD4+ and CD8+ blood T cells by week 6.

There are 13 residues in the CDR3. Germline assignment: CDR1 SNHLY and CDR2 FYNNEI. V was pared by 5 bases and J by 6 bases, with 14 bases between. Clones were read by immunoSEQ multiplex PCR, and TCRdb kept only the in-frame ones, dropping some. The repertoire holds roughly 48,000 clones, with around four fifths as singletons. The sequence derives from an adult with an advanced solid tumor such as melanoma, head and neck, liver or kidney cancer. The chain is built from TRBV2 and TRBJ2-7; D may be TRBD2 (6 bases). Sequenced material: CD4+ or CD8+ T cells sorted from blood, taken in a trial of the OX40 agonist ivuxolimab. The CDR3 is CASSPGAGGEQYF. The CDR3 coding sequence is TGTGCCAGCAGTCCCGGGGCCGGGGGCGAGCAGTACTTC.